Listed below are T cell receptor beta chains from one sample, sequenced in a study of Ad26.COV2.S vaccination and SARS-CoV-2 variants. Assay: immunoSEQ multiplex PCR; the TCRdb copy retains only in-frame clones and omits some. The table lists about 680,000 clones, 89% of them singletons. Sequencing used peripheral blood, obtained in a trial of Ad26.COV2.S vaccine versus placebo. The receptor set was obtained from a person aged 18-65 years who received the Ad26.COV2.S COVID-19 vaccine or a placebo. Both conserved end residues are part of each CDR3. The D gene is left open where the match is weak. Size tells how often a clone was seen (once, few, many) or the class of an expanded clone, and some rows leave it out.

v_gene	j_gene	abundance	d_gene	CDR3aa	CDR3nt
TRBV18	TRBJ2-6	NA	NA	CASSPGRGASGANVLTF	TGTGCCAGCTCACCGGGCAGGGGGGCCTCTGGGGCCAACGTCCTGACTTTC
TRBV2	TRBJ2-3	NA	NA	CASSPTTDTQYF	TGTGCCAGCAGTCCGACCACAGATACGCAGTATTTT
TRBV15	TRBJ1-5	NA	NA	CATSRTLRSNQPQHF	TGTGCCACCAGCAGGACACTTAGGAGCAATCAGCCCCAGCATTTT
TRBV10-3	TRBJ2-2	NA	NA	CAITPGAGELFF	TGTGCCATCACCCCAGGGGCCGGGGAGCTGTTTTTT
TRBV5-4	TRBJ2-7	NA	TRBD2	CASSVVGAGTSATYEQYF	TGTGCCAGCAGCGTGGTGGGGGCGGGGACTAGCGCTACCTACGAGCAGTACTTC
TRBV30	TRBJ1-1	NA	NA	CAWNSGRNTEAFF	TGTGCCTGGAACTCAGGCAGGAACACTGAAGCTTTCTTT
TRBV5-4	TRBJ1-6	NA	TRBD1	CASSVKDRGISPLHF	TGTGCCAGCAGCGTGAAGGACAGGGGAATTTCACCCCTCCACTTT
TRBV6-5	TRBJ1-5	NA	NA	CASSYLTIYSNQPQHF	TGTGCCAGCAGTTACTTGACAATCTATAGCAATCAGCCCCAGCATTTT
TRBV24-1	TRBJ1-1	NA	NA	CATSEGGGTTEAFF	TGTGCCACCAGTGAGGGGGGCGGAACGACTGAAGCTTTCTTT
TRBV24-1	TRBJ2-1	NA	NA	CATSRDSLLYNEQFF	TGTGCCACCAGCCGGGACTCCCTTCTGTACAATGAGCAGTTCTTC
TRBV18	TRBJ2-1	NA	TRBD2	CASSPPLLAGGNEQFF	TGTGCCAGCTCACCACCGTTACTAGCGGGAGGTAATGAGCAGTTCTTC
TRBV9	TRBJ2-6	NA	TRBD1	CASSVTGGAGANVLTF	TGTGCCAGCAGCGTTACAGGGGGCGCTGGGGCCAACGTCCTGACTTTC
TRBV5-6	TRBJ2-7	once	TRBD2	CASSLGLAVHYEQYF	TGTGCCAGCAGCTTGGGACTAGCGGTCCACTACGAGCAGTACTTC
TRBV30	TRBJ1-5	NA	TRBD1	CAWSLGQGNQPQHF	TGTGCCTGGAGTCTCGGACAGGGCAATCAGCCCCAGCATTTT
TRBV6-5	TRBJ1-2	NA	NA	CASSLERGYGYTF	TGTGCCAGCAGCCTAGAACGGGGATATGGCTACACCTTC
TRBV5-6	TRBJ2-3	NA	NA	CASSPGLDTQYF	TGTGCCAGCAGCCCAGGGTTAGATACGCAGTATTTT
TRBV7-8	TRBJ2-6	NA	NA	CASAARRSSGANVLTF	TGTGCCAGCGCGGCACGGAGGTCCTCTGGGGCCAACGTCCTGACTTTC